A selection of T cell receptor beta chains follows, all from one sample in a study of cytomegalovirus exposure and HLA in healthy donors. The table came from immunoSEQ multiplex PCR; TCRdb's copy has only in-frame clones and leaves some out. The sample has 100,000 to 150,000 clones; roughly 75% are singletons. Source material: PBMCs. These receptors all come from a man between 25 and 39 years old in good health and CMV-seropositive. Both conserved end residues are part of each CDR3. The order of the fields is V gene, J gene, clone size, D gene, CDR3 length, CDR3 protein, CDR3 DNA. The D gene is left open where the match is weak. Clone size appears in some rows only: once, few, many, or a class for an expanded clone.

TRBV19	TRBJ1-4	-	-	15	CASSRDSRGREKLFF	TGTGCCAGTAGTAGAGACAGTCGAGGAAGGGAAAAACTGTTTTTT
TRBV28	TRBJ1-1	few	-	15	CASRPHSGGATEAFF	TGTGCCAGCAGACCTCACTCTGGGGGGGCCACTGAAGCTTTCTTT
TRBV2	TRBJ2-7	few	-	12	CATGRDYYEQYF	TGTGCCACCGGGCGGGATTACTACGAGCAGTACTTC
TRBV27	TRBJ2-1	-	TRBD2	20	CASTLRASGGGALAPNEQFF	TGTGCCAGCACCCTAAGGGCTAGCGGGGGAGGAGCTCTTGCGCCCAATGAGCAGTTCTTC
TRBV11-3	TRBJ2-7	once	-	12	CASSLGPSEQYF	TGTGCCAGCAGCTTAGGGCCGTCCGAGCAGTACTTC
TRBV4-1	TRBJ1-5	-	-	16	CASSQGREVYNQPQHF	TGCGCCAGCAGCCAAGGCAGGGAGGTTTATAATCAGCCCCAGCATTTT
TRBV6-5	TRBJ2-1	-	TRBD2	15	CASSYGTSGYNEQFF	TGTGCCAGCAGTTATGGGACTAGCGGATACAATGAGCAGTTCTTC
TRBV18	TRBJ2-7	-	TRBD2	14	CASSPTSGRAEQYF	TGTGCCAGCTCACCCACTAGCGGGAGGGCCGAGCAGTACTTC
TRBV5-5	TRBJ2-1	-	TRBD2	14	CASSSRLAGNEQFF	TGTGCCAGCAGCTCCCGACTAGCAGGGAATGAGCAGTTCTTC
TRBV6-5	TRBJ2-3	-	TRBD1	15	CASSRQGQYTDTQYF	TGTGCCAGCAGTCGCCAGGGACAGTACACAGATACGCAGTATTTT
TRBV4-2	TRBJ2-2	-	TRBD2	16	CASSQEGGSWAGELFF	TGTGCCAGCAGCCAAGAAGGCGGGAGTTGGGCCGGGGAGCTGTTTTTT
TRBV7-9	TRBJ2-1	-	-	11	CASSLGREQFF	TGTGCCAGCAGCCTGGGGCGTGAGCAGTTCTTC
TRBV5-4	TRBJ2-7	few	TRBD2	16	CASSLGLAGVSHEQYF	TGTGCCAGCAGCTTGGGGCTAGCGGGAGTTTCCCACGAGCAGTACTTC
TRBV5-5	TRBJ1-5	-	-	15	CASRRDLGSNQPQHF	TGTGCCAGCAGGCGGGACTTGGGTAGCAATCAGCCCCAGCATTTT
TRBV5-4	TRBJ2-1	-	-	12	CASSAGDNEQFF	TGTGCCAGCAGCGCCGGAGACAATGAGCAGTTCTTC
TRBV7-2	TRBJ1-3	-	-	13	CASSLVAGNTIYF	TGTGCCAGCAGCTTAGTAGCTGGAAACACCATATATTTT
TRBV27	TRBJ2-5	-	TRBD1	14	CASSSSTGGETQYF	TGTGCCAGCAGTTCCTCAACAGGGGGAGAGACCCAGTACTTC
TRBV5-1	TRBJ2-1	-	-	14	CASSLWQGPNEQFF	TGCGCCAGCAGCTTGTGGCAGGGTCCCAATGAGCAGTTCTTC
TRBV7-2	TRBJ2-7	-	TRBD1	16	CASSLWGTGVRGEQYF	TGTGCCAGCAGCTTATGGGGGACAGGGGTCCGTGGGGAGCAGTACTTC
TRBV5-4	TRBJ1-2	-	TRBD1	14	CASSSETGAYGYTF	TGTGCCAGCAGCTCCGAGACAGGGGCTTATGGCTACACCTTC
TRBV11-2	TRBJ2-7	-	TRBD1	18	CASSSRDRGFSGSYEQYF	TGTGCCAGCAGCTCCCGGGACAGGGGGTTTAGCGGGTCTTACGAGCAGTACTTC
TRBV4-1	TRBJ2-3	-	-	15	CASSQDRLGTDTQYF	TGCGCCAGCAGCCAAGACCGACTGGGCACAGATACGCAGTATTTT
TRBV4-3	TRBJ2-2	-	TRBD2	16	CASSALSGANTGELFF	TGCGCCAGCAGCGCCTTAAGCGGGGCGAACACCGGGGAGCTGTTTTTT
TRBV7-2	TRBJ1-1	-	TRBD1	17	CASSSYGGQGVNTEAFF	TGTGCCAGCAGCTCTTACGGGGGACAGGGGGTGAACACTGAAGCTTTCTTT
TRBV7-8	TRBJ1-5	few	-	14	CASSLGQLSSSQHF	TGTGCCAGCAGCTTAGGACAGTTATCCAGTTCCCAGCATTTT
TRBV7-2	TRBJ1-4	-	TRBD1	18	CASSLGTGVGATNEKLFF	TGTGCCAGCAGCTTAGGGACAGGGGTGGGGGCAACTAATGAAAAACTGTTTTTT
TRBV28	TRBJ1-1	-	TRBD1	16	CASSSNLQGENTEAFF	TGTGCCAGCAGCTCCAACCTACAGGGGGAGAACACTGAAGCTTTCTTT
TRBV5-1	TRBJ1-4	-	TRBD1	18	CASSPGTGWDSTNEKLFF	TGCGCCAGCAGCCCTGGGACAGGGTGGGATTCAACTAATGAAAAACTGTTTTTT
TRBV27	TRBJ2-3	-	-	14	CASSPYLLPDTQYF	TGTGCCAGCAGTCCCTACCTCCTACCAGATACGCAGTATTTT
TRBV7-9	TRBJ1-2	-	-	12	CASSSPGTSLTF	TGTGCCAGCAGCTCCCCCGGGACTAGTCTCACCTTC
TRBV15	TRBJ2-5	-	-	14	CATSRGLRQETQYF	TGTGCCACCAGCAGAGGGTTGAGACAAGAGACCCAGTACTTC
TRBV19	TRBJ2-7	-	-	15	CASSIDIRPRGEQYF	TGTGCCAGTAGTATAGATATCCGGCCGCGAGGGGAGCAGTACTTC
TRBV7-7	TRBJ1-6	-	-	18	CASSIPSQGDHYNSPLHF	TGTGCTAGCAGCATCCCATCACAGGGCGATCACTATAATTCACCCCTCCACTTT
TRBV5-6	TRBJ2-7	-	TRBD2	14	CASSLSGSSYEQYF	TGTGCCAGCAGCTTGAGCGGGAGCTCCTACGAGCAGTACTTC
TRBV4-2	TRBJ2-7	-	TRBD2	13	CASSQDTGGEQYF	TGTGCCAGCAGCCAAGATACGGGGGGCGAGCAGTACTTC
TRBV5-4	TRBJ2-1	-	-	13	CASSTNRAIEQFF	TGTGCCAGCAGCACGAACAGGGCGATTGAGCAGTTCTTC
TRBV9	TRBJ1-2	once	TRBD1	14	CASSGGQGVYGYTF	TGTGCCAGCAGCGGAGGACAGGGCGTCTATGGCTACACCTTC
TRBV29-1	TRBJ1-2	-	-	15	CSVEDLDSANYGYTF	TGCAGCGTTGAAGATCTTGACTCAGCTAACTATGGCTACACCTTC
TRBV30	TRBJ1-5	-	TRBD1	13	CAWNDRGSQPQHF	TGTGCCTGGAATGACAGGGGTAGTCAGCCCCAGCATTTT
TRBV5-5	TRBJ2-3	-	-	15	CASSLAGINTDTQYF	TGTGCCAGCAGCTTGGCGGGGATTAACACAGATACGCAGTATTTT
TRBV7-2	TRBJ1-1	-	-	14	CASSFGAPGTEAFF	TGTGCCAGCAGCTTTGGGGCCCCGGGCACTGAAGCTTTCTTT
TRBV6-1	TRBJ1-1	-	-	13	CATSATMNTEAFF	TGTGCCACCTCAGCTACTATGAACACTGAAGCTTTCTTT
TRBV19	TRBJ1-4	-	TRBD1	15	CATQGTGGLKEKLFF	TGTGCCACACAAGGGACAGGGGGCTTGAAGGAAAAACTGTTTTTT
TRBV6-1	TRBJ2-5	-	TRBD1	14	CASSERTGGGTQYF	TGTGCCAGCAGTGAAAGGACAGGAGGAGGGACCCAGTACTTC
TRBV30	TRBJ1-2	-	-	12	CAWSANRESNTF	TGTGCCTGGAGTGCAAACCGGGAAAGTAACACCTTC
TRBV27	TRBJ2-7	few	-	14	CASSLGTRGYEQYF	TGTGCCAGCAGTCTTGGGACACGGGGCTACGAGCAGTACTTC
TRBV27	TRBJ1-5	once	-	18	CASSLVSRTHNSNQPQHF	TGTGCCAGCAGTTTAGTATCTAGGACACACAATAGCAATCAGCCCCAGCATTTT
TRBV7-9	TRBJ2-7	few	-	12	CASSLTGNEQYF	TGTGCCAGCAGCTTAACAGGGAACGAGCAGTACTTC
TRBV4-3	TRBJ1-3	-	-	17	CASSALLTAETGNTIYF	TGCGCCAGCAGCGCCCTGTTGACTGCAGAGACTGGAAACACCATATATTTT
TRBV7-9	TRBJ2-3	-	TRBD2	17	CASSPRTSGSIPDTQYF	TGTGCCAGCAGCCCCCGGACTAGCGGTTCTATCCCGGATACGCAGTATTTT
TRBV29-1	TRBJ2-1	-	TRBD2	20	CSARYRFRVGLAGVDNEQFF	TGCAGCGCCCGGTATCGGTTCAGGGTAGGACTAGCGGGAGTAGACAATGAGCAGTTCTTC
TRBV2	TRBJ2-5	-	TRBD2	14	CASSDPSGAGEQYF	TGTGCCAGCAGTGACCCGTCCGGAGCGGGGGAGCAGTACTTC
TRBV28	TRBJ1-3	-	TRBD1	17	CASRGTGGARSGNTIYF	TGTGCCAGCAGGGGGACAGGGGGAGCCCGCTCTGGAAACACCATATATTTT
TRBV6-5	TRBJ2-7	-	TRBD1	14	CASSYDRGPYEQYF	TGTGCCAGCAGTTACGACAGGGGGCCCTACGAGCAGTACTTC